Following are 30 T cell receptor beta chains from one sample sequenced in a study of blood T cells in healthy people across ages. Together with a sample-barcoded 5' primer, a J-beta primer mix was included in a second PCR lasting roughly 7 to 11 cycles. MiXCR was run by TCRdb on the 5' RACE reads, yielding one entry per CDR3 protein. The table records nearly 1 million distinct CDR3 sequences, roughly half of them present only once. The sequenced sample consisted of blood. The receptors were sampled from a woman aged 60-75 years in good health.

In this sample, this clonotype turned up a few times. This chain joins TRBV20-1 and TRBJ2-1; TRBD2 matches 7 bases. The length of the CDR3 is 14 residues. Germline V lookup: CDR1 DFQATT, CDR2 SNEGSKA (reference sequence). V shed 8 bases, J shed 8 bases, and the junction held 15 bases outside the gene matches. Here the CDR3 reads CSPVPASGRHEQFF. CDR3 bases: TGCAGTCCTGTTCCGGCTAGCGGCCGGCATGAGCAGTTCTTC.

This clonotype has more than one count but fewer than ten. CDR3 amino acids: CASSLFGELFF. The CDR3 bases are TGTGCCAGCAGTCTTTTCGGGGAGCTGTTTTTT. The V gene is TRBV27, the J gene TRBJ2-2, with unresolved D. From germline, CDR1 is MNHEY and CDR2 SMNVEV (reference sequence). This CDR3 spans 11 amino acids. V lost 5 bases and J lost 7, with 5 bases in between.

The DNA of the CDR3 is TGCGCCAGCAACCGTAAGGGGGCGGGAGACACCGGGGAGCTGTTTTTT. Translation: CASNRKGAGDTGELFF. The chain carries TRBV4-1 and TRBJ2-2, with D perhaps being TRBD1 or TRBD2 (7 bases each). The germline V gene has CDR1 MGHRA and CDR2 YSYEKL. V was shortened by 7 bases and J by 3 bases, with 18 bases between the two germline ends. The CDR3 is 16 residues long.

The chain carries TRBV27 and TRBJ2-7; either TRBD1 or TRBD2 may fit D (5 bases each). This CDR3 comprises 14 residues. The germline CDR1 and CDR2 sequences are MNHEY and SMNVEV (reference sequence). The V end was cut by 8 bases, the J end by 6 bases, with 20 bases between. Here the CDR3 DNA reads TGTGCCAGCTGTTACCGGGACGGCTCGGGCGAGCAGTACTTC. Translated: CASCYRDGSGEQYF.

The rearrangement joins TRBV25-1 to TRBJ2-7; either TRBD1 or TRBD2 may supply D (5 bases each). Germline lookup yields CDR1 MGHDK and CDR2 SYGVNS. V lost 4 bases to trimming and J lost 6 bases, with 13 bases between them. The CDR3 loop spans 13 amino acids. The CDR3 DNA follows: TGTGCCAGCAGTGCAATGACAGAGGGCGAGCAGTACTTC. Translated, it gives CASSAMTEGEQYF.

The chain carries TRBV7-2 and TRBJ2-5; D is tentatively TRBD1 or TRBD2 (6 bases each). Germline CDR1 is SGHTA and CDR2 is FQGNSA. V dropped 5 bases and J dropped 4 bases, with 20 bases sitting between them. The CDR3 totals 16 residues. The DNA of the CDR3 is TGTGCCAGCAGCAAAGGGGGGAGGTGGGGGGTAGAGACCCAGTACTTC. Protein product: CASSKGGRWGVETQYF. The whole variable domain, filled in from reference TRBV7-2 and TRBJ2-5, reads GAGVSQSPSNKVTEKGKDVELRCDPISGHTALYWYRQSLGQGLEFLIYFQGNSAPDKSGLPSDRFSAERTGGSVSTLTIQRTQQEDSAVYLCASSKGGRWGVETQYFGPGTRLLVL.

This chain connects TRBV7-2 to TRBJ2-3; D gene ambiguous. The V and J ends lost 2 bases and 6 bases respectively, with 24 bases between them. The CDR3 spans 18 residues. The germline V gene encodes CDR1 SGHTA and CDR2 FQGNSA. CDR3 amino acids: CASSLWGEGPWSIDTQYF. The CDR3 coding sequence is TGTGCCAGCAGCTTATGGGGTGAAGGGCCTTGGAGTATCGATACGCAGTATTTT.

The chain joins TRBV7-9 to TRBJ2-1; D gene unclear. Germline CDR1 SEHNR, CDR2 FQNEAQ (reference sequence). Trimming took off 1 base at V and 5 bases at J, with 6 bases between the two ends. The CDR3 loop spans 13 amino acids. CDR3 protein: CASSLDFNNEQFF. CDR3 nucleotide sequence: TGTGCCAGCAGCTTAGACTTTAACAATGAGCAGTTCTTC.

This clonotype was seen just once. The chain combines TRBV27 with TRBJ2-2; TRBD2 agrees at 9 bases. This CDR3 is 14 amino acids long. Germline trimming cut 8 bases from V and 4 bases from J; bases unmatched to any gene: 5. CDR1 and CDR2 (germline): MNHEY, SMNVEV (reference sequence). DNA for the CDR3: TGTGCCAGCGTCTCAGCGGGAGGCACCGGGGAGCTGTTTTTT. It codes for CASVSAGGTGELFF.

The chain combines TRBV29-1 with TRBJ2-1, with D unclear. Germline CDR1 reads SQVTM; CDR2 reads ANQGSEA. The CDR3 has 14 amino acids. Trimming cost V 3 bases and J 6 bases, with 15 bases left between them. CDR3 region: CSVENRAWANEQFF. For the CDR3, the DNA is TGCAGCGTTGAGAACCGTGCTTGGGCCAATGAGCAGTTCTTC.

The rearrangement links TRBV11-2 to TRBJ2-3; 7 bases map to TRBD2. Trimming took 3 bases from V and 6 from J; bases not matched to a gene: 12. Looked up from germline, CDR1 is SGHAT and CDR2 is FQNNGV. The CDR3 is made up of 16 amino acids. The CDR3 spells CASSFGGYNILDTQYF. In DNA form, the CDR3 reads TGTGCCAGCAGCTTCGGGGGGTATAATATTTTGGATACGCAGTATTTT.

This clonotype was observed a few times. The chain recombines TRBV7-2 with TRBJ2-7; D remains unclear. There are 15 residues in the CDR3. Per germline, CDR1 SGHTA and CDR2 FQGNSA. The V and J ends lost 1 base and 0 bases respectively, with 10 bases between them. CDR3 residues: CASSLVSVSSYEQYF. The CDR3 nucleotides read TGTGCCAGCAGCTTAGTAAGCGTCAGCTCCTACGAGCAGTACTTC.

This rearrangement joins TRBV2 to TRBJ2-7; 9 positions match TRBD2. V lost 7 bases and J lost 0; bases outside the gene matches: 7. The CDR3 covers 15 residues. CDR1 and CDR2 (germline): SNHLY, FYNNEI. The CDR3 DNA reads TGTGCCAGCACGGTAGCGGGAGATCCCTCCTACGAGCAGTACTTC. As protein: CASTVAGDPSYEQYF. Supplemented by reference TRBV2 and TRBJ2-7, the full variable domain reads EPEVTQTPSHQVTQMGQEVILRCVPISNHLYFYWYRQILGQKVEFLVSFYNNEISEKSEIFDDQFSVERPDGSNFTLKIRSTKLEDSAMYFCASTVAGDPSYEQYFGPGTRLTVT.

The chain recombines TRBV3-1 with TRBJ2-7, with D maybe TRBD1 (6 bases). The CDR3 loop spans 15 amino acids. Germline V gives CDR1 LGHDT, CDR2 YNNKEL (reference sequence). V lost 1 base to trimming and J lost 2 bases, with 12 bases between them. The CDR3 protein is CASSQVQGTPYEQYF. In DNA, the CDR3 is TGTGCCAGCAGCCAAGTCCAGGGGACCCCCTACGAGCAGTACTTC.

This chain joins TRBV28 and TRBJ2-5; D may be TRBD2 (6 bases). The germline V gene encodes CDR1 MDHEN and CDR2 SYDVKM. This CDR3 has 13 amino acids. V was clipped by 6 bases and J by 11 bases, with 19 bases between them. The CDR3 region is CASSRTNSYDQYF. The CDR3 DNA is TGTGCCAGCAGCAGGACTAACTCCTACGATCAGTACTTC.

The rearrangement links TRBV5-1 to TRBJ1-1, with D perhaps TRBD1 (6 bases). With 3 bases removed from V and 0 bases from J, the gap between germline ends came to 12 bases. CDR1 is SGHRS and CDR2 is YFSETQ in the germline V gene. This CDR3 comprises 15 residues. Here the CDR3 reads CASSSTQGLNTEAFF. In nucleotides, the CDR3 is TGCGCCAGCAGCTCAACACAGGGTCTGAACACTGAAGCTTTCTTT.

J is TRBJ2-7 and V is TRBV21-1. TRBV21-1 is a listed pseudogene. CDR3 size: 15 residues. Written as DNA, the CDR3 is TGTGCCAGCAGCACACTGCGGACCTCTTCCATCGAGCAGTACTTC. Translated, it gives CASSTLRTSSIEQYF.

The rearrangement links TRBV14 to TRBJ1-1; D is possibly TRBD1 (5 bases). The germline CDR1 and CDR2 sequences are SGHDN and FVKESK. This CDR3 has 13 residues. Trimming cost V 3 bases and J 7 bases, with 12 bases left between them. The CDR3 loop reads CASSQNRKIEAFF. CDR3 nucleotides: TGTGCCAGCAGCCAGAACAGGAAGATTGAAGCTTTCTTT.

This clonotype was seen more than once but under ten times. The chain carries TRBV4-1 and TRBJ2-4, with D maybe TRBD1 (5 bases). The DNA end is more similar to TRBJ2-5, so the J call may be wrong. The CDR3 has 14 residues. Germline V lookup: CDR1 MGHRA, CDR2 YSYEKL. CDR3 region: CASSPLVGEETQYF. The CDR3 DNA reads TGCGCCAGCTCCCCTTTGGTAGGGGAAGAGACCCAGTACTTC.

This clonotype was seen repeatedly, ten times or more. V gene TRBV29-1 combines with J gene TRBJ1-5, with a tentative D call TRBD1 (5 bases). This CDR3 is 15 amino acids long. V was shortened by 6 bases and J by 1 base, with 16 bases between the two germline ends. Germline V gives CDR1 SQVTM, CDR2 ANQGSEA. The CDR3 here is CSVAFGTSSNQPQHF. In DNA, the CDR3 is TGCAGCGTCGCCTTCGGGACTTCGAGCAATCAGCCCCAGCATTTT.

The chain uses TRBV13 and TRBJ1-2, with 7 bases that match TRBD1. The V gene's germline CDR1 is PRHDT and CDR2 FYEKMQ (reference sequence). Unmatched junction bases numbered 4, after V lost 5 bases and J lost 4 bases. The CDR3 is 13 residues long. CDR3 loop: CASSRRQGYGYTF. CDR3 nucleotides: TGTGCCAGCAGCCGACGACAGGGCTATGGCTACACCTTC. Filled out from reference TRBV13 and TRBJ1-2, the complete variable domain reads AAGVIQSPRHLIKEKRETATLKCYPIPRHDTVYWYQQGPGQDPQFLISFYEKMQSDKGSIPDRFSAQQFSDYHSELNMSSLELGDSALYFCASSRRQGYGYTFGSGTRLTVV.

The chain combines TRBV29-1 with TRBJ2-7; TRBD2 is a possible D gene (6 bases). Germline V gene data show CDR1 as SQVTM and CDR2 as ANQGSEA. V shed 6 bases and J shed 7 bases, with 19 bases lying between them. The CDR3 is 13 amino acids. As DNA, the CDR3 is TGCAGCGTAATTCCCCGGGAGACGGATGAGCAGTACTTC. Translated: CSVIPRETDEQYF.

The rearrangement joins TRBV3-1 to TRBJ2-7; D remains ambiguous. Per germline, CDR1 LGHDT and CDR2 YNNKEL (reference sequence). This CDR3 region has 16 residues. Between the trimmed V and J ends, which lost 4 bases and 4 bases, there was a span of 20 bases. The CDR3 nucleotides are TGTGCCAGCAGCCCAGCTCCTGCGGTTGCAGGATACGAGCAGTACTTC. The encoded protein is CASSPAPAVAGYEQYF.

The chain employs TRBV3-1 and TRBJ1-5; D gene uncertain. The CDR3 is 14 amino acids. Trimming took 0 bases from V and 7 from J, leaving 10 bases between them. Per the germline V gene, CDR1 is LGHDT and CDR2 is YNNKEL (reference sequence). CDR3 sequence: CASSQELGYQPQHF. CDR3 coding DNA: TGTGCCAGCAGCCAAGAGTTAGGGTACCAGCCCCAGCATTTT.

This chain's CDR3 is CASSFTTGGTTEAFF. The CDR3 DNA reads TGTGCCAGCAGTTTTACTACAGGGGGGACCACTGAAGCTTTCTTT. The chain uses TRBV27 and TRBJ1-1; 8 bases fit TRBD1. With V trimmed by 3 bases and J by 4 bases, 7 bases remained unmatched. The CDR3 is 15 residues long. In germline, CDR1 is MNHEY, CDR2 SMNVEV (reference sequence).

V and J are TRBV29-1 and TRBJ2-7; perhaps D is TRBD1 or TRBD2 (7 bases each). V gave up 7 bases and J gave up 5 bases, with 15 bases separating them. CDR3 size: 12 residues. Germline-derived CDR1 and CDR2 are SQVTM and ANQGSEA. CDR3 amino acids: CSAQGGYHEQYF. Written as DNA, the CDR3 is TGCAGCGCCCAGGGGGGGTACCACGAGCAGTACTTC.

There are a few counts of this clonotype. The chain employs TRBV10-1 and TRBJ2-5; 9 nucleotides align to TRBD1. V gave up 5 bases and J gave up 5 bases; unmatched junction bases: 6. The CDR3 loop spans 14 amino acids. Per the germline V gene, CDR1 is WNHNN and CDR2 is SYGVQD (reference sequence). CDR3 DNA: TGCGCCAGCAGTAAACAGGGGGCTCTGGAGACCCAGTACTTC. Translating gives CASSKQGALETQYF.

The chain combines TRBV5-6 with TRBJ1-5, with 7 bases lining up with TRBD1. Germline assignment: CDR1 SGHDT and CDR2 YYEEEE. V lost 0 bases to trimming and J lost 4 bases; unmatched junction nucleotides: 7. This CDR3 region has 16 residues. The CDR3 sequence is CASSLGKGQSNQPQHF. CDR3 DNA: TGTGCCAGCAGCTTGGGTAAGGGACAGAGTAATCAGCCCCAGCATTTT.

This clonotype was counted between two and nine times. V and J are TRBV6-1 and TRBJ1-1, with D hard to call. The CDR3 is 13 residues long. Germline CDR1 reads MNHNS; CDR2 reads SASEGT. Trimming took off 2 bases at V and 4 bases at J, with 8 bases between the two ends. The CDR3 here is CASSEYGLTEAFF. The CDR3 DNA is TGTGCCAGCAGTGAATACGGGCTCACTGAAGCTTTCTTT.

The chain carries TRBV20-1 and TRBJ2-2; 8 bases agree with TRBD1. The CDR3 is 15 amino acids. CDR1 is DFQATT, CDR2 SNEGSKA, per germline (reference sequence). After removal of 6 bases from V and 4 bases from J, the junction contained 10 bases not matched to a gene. The CDR3 spells CSAAPQGARTGELFF. The CDR3 DNA reads as TGCAGTGCCGCCCCCCAGGGGGCGCGCACCGGGGAGCTGTTTTTT.